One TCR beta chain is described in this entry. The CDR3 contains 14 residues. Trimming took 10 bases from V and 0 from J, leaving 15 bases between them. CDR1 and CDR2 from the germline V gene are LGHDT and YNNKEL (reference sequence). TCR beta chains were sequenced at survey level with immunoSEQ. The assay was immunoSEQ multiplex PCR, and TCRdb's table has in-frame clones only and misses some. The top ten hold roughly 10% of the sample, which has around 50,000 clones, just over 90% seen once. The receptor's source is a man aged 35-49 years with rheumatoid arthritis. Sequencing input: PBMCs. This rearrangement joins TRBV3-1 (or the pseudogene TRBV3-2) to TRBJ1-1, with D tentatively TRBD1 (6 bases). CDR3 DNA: TGTGCCACCACGACAGGCCGGATGAACACTGAAGCTTTCTTT. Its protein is CATTTGRMNTEAFF.